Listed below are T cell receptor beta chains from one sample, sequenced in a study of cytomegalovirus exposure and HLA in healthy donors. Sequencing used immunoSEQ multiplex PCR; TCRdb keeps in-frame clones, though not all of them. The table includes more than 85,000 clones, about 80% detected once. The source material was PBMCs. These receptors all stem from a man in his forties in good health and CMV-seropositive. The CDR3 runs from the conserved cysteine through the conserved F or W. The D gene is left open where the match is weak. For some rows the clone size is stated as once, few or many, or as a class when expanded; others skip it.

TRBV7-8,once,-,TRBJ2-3,CASSFTSHQYF,TGTGCCAGCAGCTTTACTAGTCATCAGTATTTT
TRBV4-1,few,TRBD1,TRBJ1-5,CASSQLPGQQSNQPQHF,TGCGCCAGCAGCCAACTTCCGGGACAGCAAAGCAATCAGCCCCAGCATTTT
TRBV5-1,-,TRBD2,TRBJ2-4,CASSDPGGENIQYF,TGCGCCAGCAGCGACCCGGGAGGGGAAAACATTCAGTACTTC
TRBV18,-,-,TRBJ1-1,CASSPPYTYTEAFF,TGTGCCAGCTCACCACCGTACACCTACACTGAAGCTTTCTTT
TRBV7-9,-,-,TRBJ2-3,CASSSDGGIGTQYF,TGTGCCAGCAGTTCCGATGGCGGGATCGGTACGCAGTATTTT
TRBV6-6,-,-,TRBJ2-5,CASTLPRDGETQYF,TGTGCCAGCACCCTACCGAGGGATGGAGAGACCCAGTACTTC
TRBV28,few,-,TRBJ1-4,CASSLRRTNEKLFF,TGTGCCAGCAGTTTAAGGCGGACTAATGAAAAACTGTTTTTT
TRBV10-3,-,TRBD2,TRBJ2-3,CAISETASGSTDTQYF,TGTGCCATCAGTGAGACGGCTAGCGGGAGCACAGATACGCAGTATTTT
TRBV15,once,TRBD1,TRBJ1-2,CATSRSQGESHYTF,TGTGCCACCAGCAGATCTCAGGGGGAGTCCCACTACACCTTC
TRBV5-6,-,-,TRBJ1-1,CASSLGQVNTEAFF,TGTGCCAGCAGTTTGGGGCAGGTGAACACTGAAGCTTTCTTT
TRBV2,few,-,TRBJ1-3,CASSEAMGPSGNTIYF,TGTGCCAGCAGTGAAGCGATGGGGCCCTCTGGAAACACCATATATTTT
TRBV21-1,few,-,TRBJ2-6,CASSKRVTGANGLTF,TGTGCCAGCAGCAAACGGGTGACTGGGGCCAACGGCCTGACTTTC
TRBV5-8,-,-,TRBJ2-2,CASSFRNTGELFF,TGTGCCAGCAGCTTCAGGAACACCGGGGAGCTGTTTTTT
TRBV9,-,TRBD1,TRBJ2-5,CASSVRTGETQYF,TGTGCCAGCAGCGTTAGGACAGGCGAGACCCAGTACTTC
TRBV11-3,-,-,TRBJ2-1,CASSLDSGSGDEQFF,TGTGCCAGCAGCTTAGATTCCGGGAGCGGCGATGAGCAGTTCTTC
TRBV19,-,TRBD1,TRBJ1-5,CASSPQGAVNQPQHF,TGTGCCAGTAGCCCACAGGGGGCGGTCAATCAGCCCCAGCATTTT
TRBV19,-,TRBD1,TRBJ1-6,CASSPLGQGELHF,TGTGCCAGTAGTCCGCTAGGACAGGGGGAACTCCACTTT
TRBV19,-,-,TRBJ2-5,CASSNRESWETQYF,TGTGCCAGTAGTAACCGGGAGTCCTGGGAGACCCAGTACTTC
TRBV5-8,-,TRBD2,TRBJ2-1,CASRILAGGPEEQFF,TGTGCCAGCAGGATACTAGCGGGAGGGCCGGAGGAGCAGTTCTTC
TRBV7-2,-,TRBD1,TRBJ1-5,CASSLDLGTVNNQPQHF,TGTGCCAGCAGCTTAGACCTAGGGACAGTCAACAATCAGCCCCAGCATTTT
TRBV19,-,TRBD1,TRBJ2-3,CASSIQGARTDTQYF,TGTGCCAGTAGTATCCAGGGGGCCCGCACAGATACGCAGTATTTT
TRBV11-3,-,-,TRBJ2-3,CASSPGVDTQYF,TGTGCCAGCAGCCCAGGTGTCGATACGCAGTATTTT
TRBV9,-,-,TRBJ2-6,CASSEDYPGANGLTF,TGTGCCAGCAGTGAGGACTATCCTGGGGCCAACGGCCTGACTTTC
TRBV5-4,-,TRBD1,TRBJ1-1,CASSSWRTGNTEAFF,TGTGCCAGCAGCTCCTGGAGGACAGGGAACACTGAAGCTTTCTTT
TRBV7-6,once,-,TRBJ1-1,CASSLSELNTEAFF,TGTGCCAGCAGCTTATCCGAGTTGAACACTGAAGCTTTCTTT
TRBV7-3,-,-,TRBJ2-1,CASGFQGGPGNEQFF,TGTGCCAGCGGATTCCAGGGGGGCCCGGGGAATGAGCAGTTCTTC
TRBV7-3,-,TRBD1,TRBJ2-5,CASSFGTGGGRGSETQYF,TGTGCCAGCAGCTTCGGGACAGGGGGCGGCCGGGGCAGCGAGACCCAGTACTTC
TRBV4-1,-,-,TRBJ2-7,CASSPGTPGQFGYYEQYF,TGCGCCAGCAGCCCGGGAACCCCGGGACAATTTGGATACTACGAGCAGTACTTC
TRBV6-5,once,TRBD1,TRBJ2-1,CASSTGGGEQFF,TGTGCCAGCAGCACAGGGGGCGGCGAGCAGTTCTTC
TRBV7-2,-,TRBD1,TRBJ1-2,CASSPGQGYGYTF,TGTGCCAGCAGCCCCGGACAGGGCTACGGCTACACCTTC
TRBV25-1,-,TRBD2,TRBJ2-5,CASSEGLVSQYF,TGTGCCAGCAGTGAGGGACTAGTTTCCCAGTACTTC
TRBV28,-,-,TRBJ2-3,CASSSDRVSTDTQYF,TGTGCCAGCAGTTCCGACAGAGTTAGCACAGATACGCAGTATTTT
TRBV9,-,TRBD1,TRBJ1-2,CASSLGDSSSTNYGHTF,TGTGCCAGCAGCCTAGGGGACAGTTCCTCTACTAACTATGGCCACACCTTC
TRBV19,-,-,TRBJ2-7,CASSSISGPRYEQYF,TGTGCCAGTAGCTCGATAAGCGGGCCGAGATACGAGCAGTACTTC
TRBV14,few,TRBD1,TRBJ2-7,CARGQNRDRFTYEQYF,TGTGCCAGGGGTCAAAATCGGGACAGATTTACCTACGAGCAGTACTTC
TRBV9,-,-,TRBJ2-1,CASSPRTLSSYNEQFF,TGTGCCAGCAGCCCTCGGACACTCAGCTCCTACAATGAGCAGTTCTTC
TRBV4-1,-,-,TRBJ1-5,CASSHFVSGSNQPQHF,TGCGCCAGCAGCCACTTCGTATCCGGTAGCAATCAGCCCCAGCATTTT
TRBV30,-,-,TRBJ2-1,CAWSVGGIEQFF,TGTGCCTGGAGTGTAGGGGGTATTGAGCAGTTCTTC
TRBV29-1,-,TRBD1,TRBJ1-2,CSVGTGTNYGYTF,TGCAGCGTGGGGACAGGTACTAACTATGGCTACACCTTC
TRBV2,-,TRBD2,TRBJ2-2,CASSGTSGRNTGELFF,TGTGCCAGCAGTGGGACTAGCGGGAGGAACACCGGGGAGCTGTTTTTT
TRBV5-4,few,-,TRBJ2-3,CASSLFGGVQTDTQYF,TGTGCCAGCAGCCTATTTGGCGGGGTGCAGACAGATACGCAGTATTTT
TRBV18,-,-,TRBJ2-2,CASPRAGELFF,TGTGCCAGCCCCAGGGCCGGGGAGCTGTTTTTT
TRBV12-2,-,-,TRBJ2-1,CASRLAPSGAYNEQFF,TGTGCAAGTCGCTTAGCGCCCAGCGGAGCCTACAATGAGCAGTTCTTC
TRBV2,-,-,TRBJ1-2,CASRTEGNYGYTF,TGTGCCAGCAGGACTGAGGGTAACTATGGCTACACCTTC
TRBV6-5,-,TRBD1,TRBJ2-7,CASSYGRTGYYEQYF,TGTGCCAGCAGTTACGGCCGGACAGGGTACTACGAGCAGTACTTC
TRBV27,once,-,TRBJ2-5,CASSPSGQGDGTQYF,TGTGCCAGCAGTCCGAGCGGGCAGGGTGACGGGACCCAGTACTTC
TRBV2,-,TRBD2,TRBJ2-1,CASSIGLAGVSYNEQFF,TGTGCCAGCAGTATCGGACTAGCGGGAGTTTCCTACAATGAGCAGTTCTTC
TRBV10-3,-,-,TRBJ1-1,CALRVNSNTEAFF,TGTGCCCTACGGGTGAACTCGAACACTGAAGCTTTCTTT
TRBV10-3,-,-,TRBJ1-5,CAISESSGAAGQPQHF,TGTGCCATCAGTGAGTCGAGTGGGGCAGCGGGTCAGCCCCAGCATTTT
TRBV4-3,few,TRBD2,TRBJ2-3,CASSQSVLREGTDTQYF,TGCGCCAGCAGCCAATCGGTCCTGCGGGAGGGGACAGATACGCAGTATTTT
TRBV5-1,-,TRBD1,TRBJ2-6,CASSWETGPGANVLTF,TGCGCCAGCAGCTGGGAGACAGGGCCTGGGGCCAACGTCCTGACTTTC
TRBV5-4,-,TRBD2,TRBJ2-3,CASSGGLAADTQYF,TGTGCCAGCAGCGGGGGACTAGCGGCAGATACGCAGTATTTT
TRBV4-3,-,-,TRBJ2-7,CASSQDPAGAQYEQYF,TGCGCCAGCAGCCAAGATCCCGCGGGGGCCCAATACGAGCAGTACTTC
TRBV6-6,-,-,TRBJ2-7,CASSYSRGYEQYF,TGTGCCAGCAGTTACTCCAGGGGCTACGAGCAGTACTTC
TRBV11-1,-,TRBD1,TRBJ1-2,CASSARTGNYGYTF,TGTGCCAGCAGCGCACGGACAGGGAACTATGGCTACACCTTC
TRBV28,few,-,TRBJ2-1,CASSRAVHNEQFF,TGTGCCAGCAGCCGCGCCGTACACAATGAGCAGTTCTTC
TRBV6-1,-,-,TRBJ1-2,CASSEARTAYGYTF,TGTGCCAGCAGTGAAGCGCGGACAGCCTATGGCTACACCTTC
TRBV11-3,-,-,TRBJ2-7,CASRQEGHEQYF,TGTGCCAGCCGTCAGGAGGGACACGAGCAGTACTTC
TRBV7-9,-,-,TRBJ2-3,CASSSGGGSADTQYF,TGTGCCAGCAGCTCGGGGGGCGGGAGTGCAGATACGCAGTATTTT